The source of this TCR beta chain is a study of T cell responses to AZD1222 COVID-19 vaccine. Study results and caveats: Targets within unmutated variant regions were reportedly found for nearly half of spike-specific TCRs. In a largely white British group with more females than males, clonal diversity was possibly underestimated.

Measured with immunoSEQ multiplex PCR; TCRdb has only the in-frame clones, and not every one. Of fewer than 150,000 clones detected, around 89% appear once; the ten largest clones hold around 9.5%. Notes on this clone: Its antigen is still unknown.

The CDR3 is 15 residues long. V was pared by 3 bases and J by 9 bases, with 16 bases between. Germline V CDR1 and CDR2: SGHRS, YFSETQ. The genes are TRBV5-1 and TRBJ2-6, with D hard to call. Sequenced here: peripheral blood, sampled 28 days after the second AZD1222 dose. This receptor was taken from an adult who received the AZD1222 COVID-19 vaccine. CDR3 nucleotides: TGCGCCAGCAGCTCCAGGACGGTCTCGGACAACGTCCTGACTTTC. Translation: CASSSRTVSDNVLTF. The full variable domain, completed using reference TRBV5-1 and TRBJ2-6, is KAGVTQTPRYLIKTRGQQVTLSCSPISGHRSVSWYQQTPGQGLQFLFEYFSETQRNKGNFPGRFSGRQFSNSRSEMNVSTLELGDSALYLCASSSRTVSDNVLTFGAGSRLTVL.